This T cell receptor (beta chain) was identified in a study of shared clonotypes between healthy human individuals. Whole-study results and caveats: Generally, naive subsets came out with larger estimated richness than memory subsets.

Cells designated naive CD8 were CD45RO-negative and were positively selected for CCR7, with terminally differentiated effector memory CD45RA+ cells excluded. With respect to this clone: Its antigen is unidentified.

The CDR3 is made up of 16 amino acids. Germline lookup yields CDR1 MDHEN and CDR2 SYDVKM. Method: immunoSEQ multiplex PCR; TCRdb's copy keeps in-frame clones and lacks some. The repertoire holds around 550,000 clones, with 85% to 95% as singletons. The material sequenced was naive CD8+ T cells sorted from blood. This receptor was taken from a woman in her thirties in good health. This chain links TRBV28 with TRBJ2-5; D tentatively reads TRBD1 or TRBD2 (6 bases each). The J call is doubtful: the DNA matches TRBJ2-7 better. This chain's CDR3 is CASSSTAQGLKYEQYF. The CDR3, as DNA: TGTGCCAGCAGTTCCACCGCACAGGGACTTAAATACGAGCAGTACTTC.